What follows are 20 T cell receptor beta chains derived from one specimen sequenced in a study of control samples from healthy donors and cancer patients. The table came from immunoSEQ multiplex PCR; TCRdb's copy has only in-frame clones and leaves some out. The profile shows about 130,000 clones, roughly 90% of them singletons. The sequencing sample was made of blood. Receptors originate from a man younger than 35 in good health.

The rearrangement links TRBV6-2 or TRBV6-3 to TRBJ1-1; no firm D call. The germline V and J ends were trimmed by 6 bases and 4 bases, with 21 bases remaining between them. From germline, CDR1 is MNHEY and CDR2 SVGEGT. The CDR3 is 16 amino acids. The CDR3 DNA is TGTGCCAGCAGCCCTACACCCGCGCAAGTCGGCACTGAAGCTTTCTTT. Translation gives CASSPTPAQVGTEAFF.

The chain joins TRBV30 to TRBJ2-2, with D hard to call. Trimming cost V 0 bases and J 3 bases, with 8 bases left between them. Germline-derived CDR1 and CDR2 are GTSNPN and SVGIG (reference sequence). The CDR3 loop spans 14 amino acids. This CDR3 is CAWSVRPDTGELFF. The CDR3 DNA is TGTGCCTGGAGTGTACGGCCGGACACCGGGGAGCTGTTTTTT.

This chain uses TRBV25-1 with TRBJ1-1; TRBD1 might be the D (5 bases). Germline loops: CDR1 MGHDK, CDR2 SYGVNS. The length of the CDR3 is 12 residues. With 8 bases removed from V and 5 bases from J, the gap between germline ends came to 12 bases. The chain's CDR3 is CASHGGGTEAFF. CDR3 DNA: TGTGCCAGCCATGGGGGGGGGACTGAAGCTTTCTTT.

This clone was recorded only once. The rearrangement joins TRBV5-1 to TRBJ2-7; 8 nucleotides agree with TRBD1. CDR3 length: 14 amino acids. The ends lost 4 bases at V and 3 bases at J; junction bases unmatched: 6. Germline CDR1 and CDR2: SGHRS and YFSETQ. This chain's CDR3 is CASSLTGANYEQYF. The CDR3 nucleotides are TGCGCCAGCAGCCTGACAGGGGCGAACTACGAGCAGTACTTC.

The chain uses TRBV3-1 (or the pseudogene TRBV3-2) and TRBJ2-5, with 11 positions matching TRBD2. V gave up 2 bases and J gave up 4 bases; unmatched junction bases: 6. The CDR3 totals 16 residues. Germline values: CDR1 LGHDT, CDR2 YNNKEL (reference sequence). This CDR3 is CASSQLAGGTGETQYF. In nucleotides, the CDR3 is TGTGCCAGCAGCCAACTAGCGGGGGGCACGGGAGAGACCCAGTACTTC.

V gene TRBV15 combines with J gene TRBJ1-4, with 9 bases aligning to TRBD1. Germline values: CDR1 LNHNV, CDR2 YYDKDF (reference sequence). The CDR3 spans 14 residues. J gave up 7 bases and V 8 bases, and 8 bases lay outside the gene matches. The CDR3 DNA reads TGTGCCACCTGGGGGACAGGGCCGGGTGAAAAACTGTTTTTT. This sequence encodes CATWGTGPGEKLFF.

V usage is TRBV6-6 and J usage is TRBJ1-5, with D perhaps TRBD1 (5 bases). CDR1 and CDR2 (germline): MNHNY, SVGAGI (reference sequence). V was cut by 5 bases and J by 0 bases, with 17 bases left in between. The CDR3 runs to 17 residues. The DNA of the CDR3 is TGTGCCAGCAGTCGACCGGGACTCGGAGGTAGCAATCAGCCCCAGCATTTT. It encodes CASSRPGLGGSNQPQHF.

The CDR3 is CASSPRDSTDTQYF. In nucleotides, the CDR3 is TGTGCCAGCAGCCCTAGGGACAGCACAGATACGCAGTATTTT. This chain links TRBV3-1 (or the pseudogene TRBV3-2) with TRBJ2-3, with D tentatively TRBD1 or TRBD2 (5 bases each). The germline gives CDR1 LGHDT, CDR2 YNNKEL (reference sequence). The CDR3 consists of 14 residues. Trimming took off 4 bases at V and 0 bases at J, with 8 bases between the two ends.

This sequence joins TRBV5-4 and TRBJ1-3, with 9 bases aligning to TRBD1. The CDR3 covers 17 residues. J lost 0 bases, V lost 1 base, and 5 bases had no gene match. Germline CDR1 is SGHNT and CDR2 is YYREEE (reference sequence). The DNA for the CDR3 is TGTGCCAGCAGCTTGAGGGGACAGGGAGGCTCTGGAAACACCATATATTTT. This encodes CASSLRGQGGSGNTIYF. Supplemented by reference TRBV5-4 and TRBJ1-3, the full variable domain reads ETGVTQSPTHLIKTRGQQVTLRCSSQSGHNTVSWYQQALGQGPQFIFQYYREEENGRGNFPPRFSGLQFPNYSSELNVNALELDDSALYLCASSLRGQGGSGNTIYFGEGSWLTVV.

CDR3 in DNA: TGTGCCAGTAGGTGGGACAGGGGGGTGGATCAGCCCCAGCATTTT. It is translated as CASRWDRGVDQPQHF. The gene calls are TRBV19 and TRBJ1-5; the match to TRBD1 covers 11 bases. The CDR3 sequence is 15 residues long. Germline V gene sequence: CDR1 LNHDA, CDR2 SQIVND (reference sequence). Losses at the gene ends were 6 bases for V and 5 bases for J; bases not matched to a gene: 6.

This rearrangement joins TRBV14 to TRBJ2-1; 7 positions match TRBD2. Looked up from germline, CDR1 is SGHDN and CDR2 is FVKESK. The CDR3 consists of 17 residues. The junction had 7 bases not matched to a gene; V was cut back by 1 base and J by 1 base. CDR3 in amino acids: CASSQVSEGGSYNEQFF. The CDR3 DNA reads TGTGCCAGCAGCCAAGTCTCGGAGGGAGGGTCCTACAATGAGCAGTTCTTC.

In DNA, the CDR3 is TGTGCCAGCAGCTTGGACAGGGGGCGATGGGGCTACACCTTC. This translates into CASSLDRGRWGYTF. The chain links TRBV5-6 to TRBJ1-2, with 9 bases identical to TRBD1. The CDR3 contains 14 residues. The ends lost 0 bases at V and 8 bases at J; junction bases unmatched: 5. Germline V gene data show CDR1 as SGHDT and CDR2 as YYEEEE.

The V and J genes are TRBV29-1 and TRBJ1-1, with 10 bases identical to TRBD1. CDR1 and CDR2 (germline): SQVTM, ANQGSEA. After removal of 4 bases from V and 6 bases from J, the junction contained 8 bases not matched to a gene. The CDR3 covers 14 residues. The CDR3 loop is CSVVTGTGVAEAFF. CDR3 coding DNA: TGCAGCGTTGTTACCGGGACAGGGGTCGCTGAAGCTTTCTTT.

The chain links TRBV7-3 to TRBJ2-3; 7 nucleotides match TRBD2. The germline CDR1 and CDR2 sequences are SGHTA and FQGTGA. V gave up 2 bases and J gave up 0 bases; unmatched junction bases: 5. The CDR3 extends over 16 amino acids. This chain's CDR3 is CASSLGGTTSTDTQYF. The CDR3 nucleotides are TGTGCCAGCAGCTTAGGAGGGACTACCAGCACAGATACGCAGTATTTT.

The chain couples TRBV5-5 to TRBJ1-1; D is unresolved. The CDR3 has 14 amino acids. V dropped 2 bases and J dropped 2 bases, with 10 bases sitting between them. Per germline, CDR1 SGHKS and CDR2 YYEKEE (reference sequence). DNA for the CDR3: TGTGCCAGCAGCTTTAGGCCGCCTAACACTGAAGCTTTCTTT. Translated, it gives CASSFRPPNTEAFF.

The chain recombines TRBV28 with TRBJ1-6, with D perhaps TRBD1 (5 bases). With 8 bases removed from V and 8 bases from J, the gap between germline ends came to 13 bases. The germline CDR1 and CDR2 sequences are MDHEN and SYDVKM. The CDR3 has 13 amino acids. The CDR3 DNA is TGTGCCAGCTTCCAGGGCGCTCATTCACCCCTCCACTTT. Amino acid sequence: CASFQGAHSPLHF.

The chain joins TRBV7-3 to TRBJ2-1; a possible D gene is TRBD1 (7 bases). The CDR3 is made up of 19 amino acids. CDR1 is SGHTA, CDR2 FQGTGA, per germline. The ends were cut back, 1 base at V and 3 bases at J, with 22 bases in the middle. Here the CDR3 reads CASSLSVNLGTAGYNEQFF. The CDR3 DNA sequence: TGTGCCAGCAGCTTAAGTGTGAATTTGGGGACAGCGGGCTACAATGAGCAGTTCTTC.

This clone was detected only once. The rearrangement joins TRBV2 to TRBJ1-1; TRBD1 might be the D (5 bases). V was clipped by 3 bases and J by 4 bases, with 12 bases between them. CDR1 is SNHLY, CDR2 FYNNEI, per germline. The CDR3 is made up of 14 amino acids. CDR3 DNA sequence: TGTGCCAGCAGTGAGGGGCAGGGAACCACTGAAGCTTTCTTT. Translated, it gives CASSEGQGTTEAFF.

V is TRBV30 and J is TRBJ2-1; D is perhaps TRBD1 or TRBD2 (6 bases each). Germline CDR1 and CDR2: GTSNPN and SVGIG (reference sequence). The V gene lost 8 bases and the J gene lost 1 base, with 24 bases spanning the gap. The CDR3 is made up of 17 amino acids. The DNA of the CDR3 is TGTGCCGGCCGAAGCCTGGAAGGGGGGAAATCCTACAATGAGCAGTTCTTC. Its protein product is CAGRSLEGGKSYNEQFF.

CDR3 protein: CATSLPQPPKRNTIYF. The CDR3 DNA is TGTGCCACCTCCCTCCCCCAGCCCCCAAAGAGAAACACCATATATTTT. The chain has TRBV6-7 and TRBJ1-3, with no clear D. TRBV6-7 is an ORF, and what it does is uncertain. Trimming removed 10 bases at V and 5 bases at J, with 24 bases between. The CDR3 spans 16 residues.